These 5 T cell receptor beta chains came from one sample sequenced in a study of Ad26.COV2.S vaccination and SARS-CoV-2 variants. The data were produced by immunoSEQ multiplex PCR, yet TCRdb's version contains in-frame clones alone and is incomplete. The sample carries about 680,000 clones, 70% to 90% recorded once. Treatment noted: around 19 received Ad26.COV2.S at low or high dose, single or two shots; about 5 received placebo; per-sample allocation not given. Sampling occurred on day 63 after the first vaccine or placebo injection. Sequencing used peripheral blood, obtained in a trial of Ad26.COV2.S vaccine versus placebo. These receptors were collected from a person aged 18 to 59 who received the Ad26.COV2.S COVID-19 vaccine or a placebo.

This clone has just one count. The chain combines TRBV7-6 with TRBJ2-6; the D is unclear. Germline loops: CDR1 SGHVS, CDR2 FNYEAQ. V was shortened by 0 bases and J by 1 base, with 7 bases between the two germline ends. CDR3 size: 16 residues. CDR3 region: CASSLALGSGANVLTF. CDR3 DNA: TGTGCCAGCAGCTTAGCCCTAGGTTCTGGGGCCAACGTCCTGACTTTC.

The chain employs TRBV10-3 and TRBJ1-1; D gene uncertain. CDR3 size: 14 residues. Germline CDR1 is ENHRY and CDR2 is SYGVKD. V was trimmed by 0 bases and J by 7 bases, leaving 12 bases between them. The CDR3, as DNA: TGTGCCATCAGTGAGTCTAGGACTGGAGGTGAAGCTTTCTTT. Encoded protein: CAISESRTGGEAFF.

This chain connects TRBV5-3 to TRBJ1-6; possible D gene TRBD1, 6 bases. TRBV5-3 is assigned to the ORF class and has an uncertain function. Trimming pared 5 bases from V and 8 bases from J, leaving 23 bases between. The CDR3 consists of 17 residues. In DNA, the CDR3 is TGTGCCAGAAGACTGGAGGGGGGAAAAGGGCTAGATTCACCCCTCCACTTT. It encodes CARRLEGGKGLDSPLHF.

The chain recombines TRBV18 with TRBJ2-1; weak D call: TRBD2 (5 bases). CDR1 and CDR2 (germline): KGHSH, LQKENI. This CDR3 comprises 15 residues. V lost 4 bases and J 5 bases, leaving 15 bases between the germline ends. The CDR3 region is CASSRGLSSNNEQFF. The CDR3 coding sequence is TGTGCCAGCTCACGCGGACTGTCTTCCAACAATGAGCAGTTCTTC.

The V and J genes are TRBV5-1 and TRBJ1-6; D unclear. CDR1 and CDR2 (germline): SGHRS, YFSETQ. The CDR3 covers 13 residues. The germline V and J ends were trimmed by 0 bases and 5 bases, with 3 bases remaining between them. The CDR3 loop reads CASSLADNSPLHF. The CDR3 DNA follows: TGCGCCAGCAGCTTGGCAGATAATTCACCCCTCCACTTT.